This entry is about one T cell receptor beta chain. There is no known antigen for this receptor. No base quality information exists; no much larger clone differs at one position. Reading the label with the study, this specimen's time point is: newly diagnosed, previously untreated cHL patient sample. PBMCs from patients with newly diagnosed, previously untreated classical Hodgkin lymphoma were sequenced as a comparison group for the relapsed/refractory trial patients. Peripheral blood was collected in 8 mL Vacutainer Cell Preparation Tubes, from which PBMCs were isolated by centrifugation and then cryopreserved. The Qiagen DNeasy kit was used to extract genomic DNA both from unsorted PBMCs and from the negatively selected CD4+ and CD8+ fractions. TCR beta CDR3 regions were amplified by immunoSEQ multiplex PCR using primers annealing to V and J segments. Amplification bias was minimized using a synthetic immune receptor repertoire, and residual bias was removed computationally after sequencing. Processing in the source paper ran as follows. Repertoire diversity was quantified as the Shannon entropy index using custom Python scripts. Unsorted, CD4+ and CD8+ repertoires were analyzed separately, except for combined analyses in which CD4+ and CD8+ sequences were merged in silico. Entries here come from immuneACCESS through TCRdb and include only in-frame sequences with V and J called. Some clones fail to appear in such tables; in the studies checked, an unresolved V gene covers under half of the shortfall, and the cause of the remainder is unknown. That table furnishes V, J and clone size, whereas the DNA furnished D and trimming. This sample holds tens of thousands of clones; 93% were observed only once. In total, the top ten clones hold less than 3.5% of the sample.

This entry is derived from a study of PD-1 blockade in classical Hodgkin lymphoma (dated by TCRdb to 2018 to 2021). With regard to the full study: To define a peripheral blood immune signature of response to PD-1 blockade in classical Hodgkin lymphoma, the study combined TCR beta sequencing with CyTOF. The paper's findings and limits, for the study overall: Baseline TCR diversity was reported to be lower in newly diagnosed patients than in healthy donors and to be lower still in relapsed/refractory patients. The study was limited to a single clinical trial cohort, and causes of repertoire differences, possibly disease activity or prior therapy, remained undefined.

The CDR3, from cysteine to phenylalanine, totals 16 residues. Only the CDR3 DNA stays, 48 bases, in frame from base 1. The germline V and J ends show losses of 7 bases and 0 bases respectively, and no gene match explains 4 bases of the junction. CDR1 and CDR2 are drawn from the germline V gene: LGHNA, YSLEER. The receptor was isolated from a human donor with classical Hodgkin lymphoma. The sequenced material came from peripheral blood mononuclear cells (PBMCs). The sequence is built from TRBV4-3 and TRBJ2-6; 9 central nucleotides agree with TRBD1. The CDR3 corresponds to CASTETGGSGANVLTF. In nucleotides, the sequence is TGCGCCAGCACCGAGACAGGGGGCTCTGGGGCCAACGTCCTGACTTTC.